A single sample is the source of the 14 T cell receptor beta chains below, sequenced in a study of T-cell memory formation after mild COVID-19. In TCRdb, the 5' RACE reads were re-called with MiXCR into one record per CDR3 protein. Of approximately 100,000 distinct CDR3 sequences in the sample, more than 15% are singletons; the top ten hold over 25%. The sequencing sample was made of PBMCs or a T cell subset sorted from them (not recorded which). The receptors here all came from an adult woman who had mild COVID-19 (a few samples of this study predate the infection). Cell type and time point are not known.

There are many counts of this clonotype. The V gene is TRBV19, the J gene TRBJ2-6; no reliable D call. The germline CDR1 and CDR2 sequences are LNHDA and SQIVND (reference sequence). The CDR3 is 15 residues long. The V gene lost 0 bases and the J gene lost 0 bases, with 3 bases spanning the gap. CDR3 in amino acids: CASSIENSGANVLTF. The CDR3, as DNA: TGTGCCAGTAGTATAGAGAACTCTGGGGCCAACGTCCTGACTTTC.

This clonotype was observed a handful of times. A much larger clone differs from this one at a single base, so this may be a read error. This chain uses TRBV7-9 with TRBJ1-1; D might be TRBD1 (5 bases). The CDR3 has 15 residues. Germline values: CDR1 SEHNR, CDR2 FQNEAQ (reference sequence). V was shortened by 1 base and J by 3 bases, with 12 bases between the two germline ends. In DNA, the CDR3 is TGTGCCAGCAGCTTAGGACAGATTACCTACACTGAAGCTTTCTTT. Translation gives CASSLGQITYTEAFF.

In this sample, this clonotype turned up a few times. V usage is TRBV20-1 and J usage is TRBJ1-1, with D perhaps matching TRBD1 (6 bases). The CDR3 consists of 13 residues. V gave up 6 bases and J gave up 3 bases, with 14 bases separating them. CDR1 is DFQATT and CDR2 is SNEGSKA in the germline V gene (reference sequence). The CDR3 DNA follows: TGCAGTGCCCCAGGGGCCTCGGACACTGAAGCTTTCTTT. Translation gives CSAPGASDTEAFF.

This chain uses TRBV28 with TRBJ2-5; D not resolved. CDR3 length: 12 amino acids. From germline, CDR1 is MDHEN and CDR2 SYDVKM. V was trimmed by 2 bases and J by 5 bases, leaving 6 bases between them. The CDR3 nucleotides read TGTGCCAGCAGTTTAGGTTCCGAGACCCAGTACTTC. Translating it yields CASSLGSETQYF.

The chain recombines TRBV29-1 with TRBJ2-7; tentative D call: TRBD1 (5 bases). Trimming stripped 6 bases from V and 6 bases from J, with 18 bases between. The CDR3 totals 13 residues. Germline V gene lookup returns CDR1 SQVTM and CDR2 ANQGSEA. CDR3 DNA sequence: TGCAGCGTGTCAGAAAGCTGGGGCTCCGAGCAGTACTTC. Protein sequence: CSVSESWGSEQYF.

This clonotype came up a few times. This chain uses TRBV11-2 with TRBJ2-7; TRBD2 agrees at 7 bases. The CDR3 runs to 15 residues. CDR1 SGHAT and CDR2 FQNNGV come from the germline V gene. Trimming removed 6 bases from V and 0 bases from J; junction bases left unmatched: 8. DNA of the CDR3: TGTGCCAGCAGTACTTTTAGCGGGTCCTCCTACGAGCAGTACTTC. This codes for CASSTFSGSSYEQYF.

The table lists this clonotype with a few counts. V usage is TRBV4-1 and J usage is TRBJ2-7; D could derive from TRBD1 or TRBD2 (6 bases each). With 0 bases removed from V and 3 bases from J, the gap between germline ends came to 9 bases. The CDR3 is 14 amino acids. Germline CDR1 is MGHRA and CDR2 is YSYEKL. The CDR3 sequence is CASSQEGGYYEQYF. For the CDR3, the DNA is TGCGCCAGCAGCCAAGAAGGGGGGTACTACGAGCAGTACTTC.

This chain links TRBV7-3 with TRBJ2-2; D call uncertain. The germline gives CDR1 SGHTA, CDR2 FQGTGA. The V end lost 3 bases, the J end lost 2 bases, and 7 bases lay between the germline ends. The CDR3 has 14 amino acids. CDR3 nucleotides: TGTGCCAGCAGCTTCCGGTTAAACACCGGGGAGCTGTTTTTT. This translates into CASSFRLNTGELFF.

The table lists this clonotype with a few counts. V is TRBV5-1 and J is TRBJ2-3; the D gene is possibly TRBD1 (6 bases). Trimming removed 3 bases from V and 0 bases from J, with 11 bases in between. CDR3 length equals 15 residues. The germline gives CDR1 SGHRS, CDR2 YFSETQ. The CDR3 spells CASSWRTASTDTQYF. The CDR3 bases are TGCGCCAGCAGCTGGAGGACAGCTAGCACAGATACGCAGTATTTT.

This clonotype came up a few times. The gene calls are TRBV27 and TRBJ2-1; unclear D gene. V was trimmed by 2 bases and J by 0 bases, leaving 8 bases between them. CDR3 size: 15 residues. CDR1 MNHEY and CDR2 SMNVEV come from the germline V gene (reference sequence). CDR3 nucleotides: TGTGCCAGCAGTTTAGACATCGACTCCTACAATGAGCAGTTCTTC. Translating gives CASSLDIDSYNEQFF.

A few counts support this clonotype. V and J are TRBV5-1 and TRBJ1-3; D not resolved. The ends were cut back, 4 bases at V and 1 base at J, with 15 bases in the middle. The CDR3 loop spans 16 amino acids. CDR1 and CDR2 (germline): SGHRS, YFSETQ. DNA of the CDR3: TGCGCCAGCAGCCCGACCGGGGTCGTATCTGGAAACACCATATATTTT. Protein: CASSPTGVVSGNTIYF.

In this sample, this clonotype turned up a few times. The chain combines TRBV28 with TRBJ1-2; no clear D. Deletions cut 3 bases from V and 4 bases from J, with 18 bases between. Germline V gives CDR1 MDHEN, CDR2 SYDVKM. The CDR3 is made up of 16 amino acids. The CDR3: CASSLPAETHPYGYTF. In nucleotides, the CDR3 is TGTGCCAGCAGTTTGCCGGCTGAGACTCACCCCTATGGCTACACCTTC.

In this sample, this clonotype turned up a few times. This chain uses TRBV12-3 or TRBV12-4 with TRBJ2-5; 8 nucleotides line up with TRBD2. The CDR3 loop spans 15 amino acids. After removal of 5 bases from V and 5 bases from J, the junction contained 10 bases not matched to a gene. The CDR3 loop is CASSLSWAGGETQYF. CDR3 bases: TGTGCCAGCAGTCTCTCATGGGCGGGAGGTGAGACCCAGTACTTC.

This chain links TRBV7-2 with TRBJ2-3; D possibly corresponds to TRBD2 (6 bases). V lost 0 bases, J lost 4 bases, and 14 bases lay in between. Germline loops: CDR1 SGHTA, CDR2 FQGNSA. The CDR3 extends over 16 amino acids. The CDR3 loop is CASSLAIGSKPDTQYF. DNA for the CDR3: TGTGCCAGCAGCTTAGCTATCGGGAGTAAGCCAGATACGCAGTATTTT. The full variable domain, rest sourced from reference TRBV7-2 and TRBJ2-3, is GAGVSQSPSNKVTEKGKDVELRCDPISGHTALYWYRQSLGQGLEFLIYFQGNSAPDKSGLPSDRFSAERTGGSVSTLTIQRTQQEDSAVYLCASSLAIGSKPDTQYFGPGTRLTVL.